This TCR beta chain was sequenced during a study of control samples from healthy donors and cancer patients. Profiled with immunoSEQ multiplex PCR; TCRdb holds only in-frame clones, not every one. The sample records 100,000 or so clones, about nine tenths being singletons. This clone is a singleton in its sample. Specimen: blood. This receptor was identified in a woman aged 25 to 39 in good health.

This CDR3 reads CASSLGGYNEKLFF. CDR3 DNA sequence: TGCGCCAGCAGCTTGGGCGGATATAATGAAAAACTGTTTTTT. The V call is TRBV5-1, the J call TRBJ1-4, with no clear D. There are 14 residues in the CDR3. V was clipped by 0 bases and J by 4 bases, with 7 bases between them. Germline lookup yields CDR1 SGHRS and CDR2 YFSETQ. Using reference TRBV5-1 and TRBJ1-4 for the parts outside the CDR3, the full variable domain is KAGVTQTPRYLIKTRGQQVTLSCSPISGHRSVSWYQQTPGQGLQFLFEYFSETQRNKGNFPGRFSGRQFSNSRSEMNVSTLELGDSALYLCASSLGGYNEKLFFGSGTQLSVL.